These 20 T cell receptor beta chains were all obtained from the same sample, sequenced in a study of T cell responses to AZD1222 COVID-19 vaccine. Profiling relied on immunoSEQ multiplex PCR, and the TCRdb table lists in-frame clones only, not all of them. The sample includes around 180,000 clones, 94% of them seen just once. Material: peripheral blood, obtained 28 days after the second AZD1222 dose. These receptors came from an adult who received the AZD1222 COVID-19 vaccine.

This chain joins TRBV2 and TRBJ1-3, with unresolved D. The CDR3 loop spans 13 amino acids. The V gene's germline CDR1 is SNHLY and CDR2 FYNNEI. V was clipped by 6 bases and J by 1 base, with 7 bases between them. CDR3 region: CASRAGSGNTIYF. The CDR3 region has the DNA TGTGCCAGCAGAGCTGGGTCTGGAAACACCATATATTTT.

The V call is TRBV6-5, the J call TRBJ1-4; 12 bases align to TRBD1. The germline CDR1 and CDR2 sequences are MNHEY and SVGAGI. This CDR3 region has 15 residues. V trimming: 9 bases; J trimming: 4 bases; junction bases outside the gene matches: 6. CDR3 residues: CASGTGGAGNEKLFF. The CDR3 DNA reads as TGTGCCAGTGGGACAGGGGGCGCCGGTAATGAAAAACTGTTTTTT.

This clone was detected once. The chain combines TRBV15 with TRBJ1-4; no clear D. The V end was cut by 5 bases, the J end by 3 bases, with 16 bases between. Germline CDR1 LNHNV, CDR2 YYDKDF (reference sequence). This CDR3 is 16 amino acids long. CDR3 sequence reads: CATSLRREGANEKLFF. CDR3 DNA: TGTGCCACCAGCCTTAGGAGGGAGGGTGCTAATGAAAAACTGTTTTTT.

This clone turned up a few times. This chain connects TRBV6-2 or TRBV6-3 to TRBJ2-7, with a possible D match to TRBD1 (6 bases). Germline lookup yields CDR1 MNHEY and CDR2 SVGEGT. The CDR3 sequence is 14 residues long. V lost 0 bases and J 0 bases, leaving 6 bases between the germline ends. CDR3 in amino acids: CASSYSDSSYEQYF. The CDR3 DNA sequence: TGTGCCAGCAGTTACTCGGACAGCTCCTACGAGCAGTACTTC.

This clone showed up just once. The rearrangement joins TRBV6-2 or TRBV6-3 to TRBJ1-2; D unresolved. In germline, CDR1 is MNHEY, CDR2 SVGEGT. With 0 bases removed from V and 6 bases from J, the gap between germline ends came to 17 bases. The CDR3 consists of 16 residues. The CDR3 spells CASSYSLGFRVNGYTF. DNA for the CDR3: TGTGCCAGCAGTTACTCGTTGGGGTTCCGGGTGAATGGCTACACCTTC.

This chain uses TRBV28 with TRBJ1-2; the D gene is possibly TRBD1 (6 bases). This CDR3 is built from 14 residues. V was trimmed by 6 bases and J by 6 bases, leaving 17 bases between them. Germline CDR1 MDHEN, CDR2 SYDVKM. This chain's CDR3 is CASRRLGGRDGYTF. The DNA of the CDR3 is TGTGCCAGCAGGAGGTTGGGGGGGCGGGATGGCTACACCTTC.

This sequence joins TRBV28 and TRBJ1-1; D gene unclear. Trimming left V 9 bases short and J 0 bases short, with 17 bases between. The CDR3 totals 15 residues. Germline V gives CDR1 MDHEN, CDR2 SYDVKM. The DNA for the CDR3 is TGTGCCAGTAGCGACTGGGAGGCGATGAACACTGAAGCTTTCTTT. This codes for CASSDWEAMNTEAFF.

The chain uses TRBV10-2 and TRBJ2-1, with D unclear. This CDR3 region has 14 residues. V was pared by 8 bases and J by 8 bases, with 19 bases between. CDR1 and CDR2 (germline): WSHSY, SAAADI. The CDR3 is CASLDFYRGDEQFF. The CDR3 DNA reads as TGCGCCAGCCTTGACTTCTATAGAGGCGATGAGCAGTTCTTC.

This chain joins TRBV21-1 and TRBJ1-1; the table's TRBD1 call for D was not verified on the DNA. TRBV21-1 is deemed a pseudogene. The CDR3 totals 14 residues. CDR3: CASSKETENTEAFF. CDR3 coding DNA: TGTGCCAGCAGCAAAGAGACAGAGAACACTGAAGCTTTCTTT.

The chain is built from TRBV28 and TRBJ2-1; 8 bases match TRBD1. The CDR3 extends over 14 amino acids. After removal of 6 bases from V and 3 bases from J, the junction contained 4 bases not matched to a gene. Germline V gene lookup returns CDR1 MDHEN and CDR2 SYDVKM. The CDR3 loop is CASSLDRDYNEQFF. Here the CDR3 DNA reads TGTGCCAGCAGCCTGGACAGGGACTACAATGAGCAGTTCTTC.

The chain joins TRBV6-1 to TRBJ1-5; unclear D gene. Trimming took off 2 bases at V and 0 bases at J, with 5 bases between the two ends. In germline, CDR1 is MNHNS, CDR2 SASEGT. This CDR3 comprises 14 residues. The CDR3 DNA is TGTGCCAGCAGTGAAACAAATAGCAATCAGCCCCAGCATTTT. This translates into CASSETNSNQPQHF.

J is TRBJ1-2 and V is TRBV27; D is unclear. The germline V and J ends were trimmed by 6 bases and 4 bases, with 12 bases remaining between them. Germline values: CDR1 MNHEY, CDR2 SMNVEV (reference sequence). The CDR3 has 13 residues. The CDR3: CASRYRDSYGYTF. CDR3 bases: TGTGCCAGCAGATACAGAGATAGCTATGGCTACACCTTC.

The chain joins TRBV10-3 to TRBJ2-1; D may be TRBD2 (6 bases). Looked up from germline, CDR1 is ENHRY and CDR2 is SYGVKD. This CDR3 is 13 amino acids long. The V end was cut by 8 bases, the J end by 4 bases, with 12 bases between. The DNA of the CDR3 is TGTGCCATCTCGTTTCGGGAGTACAATGAGCAGTTCTTC. Residues: CAISFREYNEQFF.

The chain couples TRBV12-5 to TRBJ2-4; TRBD1 might be the D (6 bases). The CDR3 loop spans 14 amino acids. The V gene lost 6 bases and the J gene lost 8 bases, with 17 bases spanning the gap. Germline V lookup: CDR1 LGHNT, CDR2 FRNRAP. CDR3 sequence reads: CASGPSPAGDIQYF. CDR3 DNA sequence: TGTGCTAGTGGCCCTTCCCCTGCAGGGGACATTCAGTACTTC.

J is TRBJ1-6 and V is TRBV19; possible D gene TRBD1, 5 bases. Trimming took 5 bases from V and 0 from J, leaving 20 bases between them. Germline V gene sequence: CDR1 LNHDA, CDR2 SQIVND (reference sequence). The CDR3 contains 19 residues. The CDR3 DNA follows: TGTGCCAGTAGTGGGGACGTTACTCCAAAGAGCTCCTATAATTCACCCCTCCACTTT. The encoded protein is CASSGDVTPKSSYNSPLHF.

This clone was seen once. The chain is built from TRBV6-4 and TRBJ1-1, with a tentative D call TRBD1 (6 bases). Trimming took off 8 bases at V and 3 bases at J, with 10 bases between the two ends. Looked up from germline, CDR1 is MRHNA and CDR2 is SNTAGT. The CDR3 runs 12 residues. This CDR3 reads CASEQGDTEAFF. CDR3 in DNA: TGTGCCAGCGAACAGGGCGACACTGAAGCTTTCTTT.

The chain has TRBV5-8 and TRBJ2-7; the D gene could be TRBD1 or TRBD2 (5 bases each). V was pared by 1 base and J by 2 bases, with 10 bases between. The CDR3 runs 14 residues. Germline V lookup: CDR1 SGHTS, CDR2 YDEGEE. The CDR3: CASSLLWGTYEQYF. The CDR3 coding sequence is TGTGCCAGCAGCTTGTTGTGGGGGACCTACGAGCAGTACTTC. Looking up the rest from reference TRBV5-8 and TRBJ2-7 gives the full variable domain: EAGVTQSPTHLIKTRGQQATLRCSPISGHTSVYWYQQALGLGLQFLLWYDEGEERNRGNFPPRFSGRQFPNYSSELNVNALELEDSALYLCASSLLWGTYEQYFGPGTRLTVT.

The J gene is TRBJ2-1, the V gene TRBV20-1, with TRBD2 matching over 8 bases. The J segment lost 3 bases and the V segment lost 3 bases, leaving 7 bases of the junction unmatched. CDR3 length equals 15 residues. Germline CDR1 reads DFQATT; CDR2 reads SNEGSKA (reference sequence). The CDR3 region has the DNA TGCAGTGCTAGTGGTTCGCGGGAGGTCTACAATGAGCAGTTCTTC. The encoded protein is CSASGSREVYNEQFF.

The chain couples TRBV2 to TRBJ2-5, with 11 bases matching TRBD2. J lost 10 bases, V lost 3 bases, and 7 bases had no gene match. The length of the CDR3 is 14 residues. CDR1 and CDR2 (germline): SNHLY, FYNNEI. The CDR3 loop reads CASSDLAGGSDQYF. CDR3 bases: TGTGCCAGCAGTGACCTAGCGGGGGGATCCGACCAGTACTTC.

This clone has a single count. V usage is TRBV6-4 and J usage is TRBJ2-2, with D maybe TRBD2 (6 bases). Germline values: CDR1 MRHNA, CDR2 SNTAGT. The CDR3 covers 15 residues. The V end was cut by 5 bases, the J end by 5 bases, with 15 bases between. The CDR3 loop is CASSKEGLATGELFF. The CDR3 DNA follows: TGTGCCAGCAGTAAAGAGGGTCTAGCGACCGGGGAGCTGTTTTTT.